The rows below give T cell receptor beta chains drawn from one sample of a study of Graves' ophthalmopathy and Graves' hyperthyroidism. Each CDR3 protein is one row after TCRdb ran MiXCR on the multiplex PCR reads. The data show about 390,000 distinct CDR3 sequences, about a sixth seen once. Sequencing was performed on peripheral blood. Every receptor here comes from an adult woman with stable Graves' hyperthyroidism. CDR3s include the opening cysteine and the closing phenylalanine or tryptophan.

v_gene,j_gene,CDR3aa
TRBV12-3/TRBV12-4,TRBJ1-1,CASSLRSGPHTEAFF
TRBV7-2,TRBJ2-7,CASSSGGGGVYEQYF
TRBV6-1,TRBJ2-7,CASRKAQGPYEQYF
TRBV28,TRBJ2-7,CATRAGGPSEQHF
TRBV25-1,TRBJ2-7,CASSAGFGTSGTYEQYF
TRBV9,TRBJ2-2,CASSPRGQNTGELFF
TRBV6-1,TRBJ1-1,CASSKPPDRDTEAFF
TRBV27,TRBJ2-7,CASSASGLYEQYF
TRBV4-1,TRBJ1-6,CASSQVGGNYNSPLHF
TRBV5-1,TRBJ2-7,CASSLEGYEQYF
TRBV4-1,TRBJ2-2,CASSQGPIRNGELFF
TRBV6-1,TRBJ2-2,CASSAGTGGARGELFF
TRBV20-1,TRBJ2-7,CSAWVAGEYEQYF
TRBV15,TRBJ2-4,CVSYPTSGLAKNIQYF
TRBV4-2,TRBJ2-4,CASSQVRAKNIQYF
TRBV20-1,TRBJ1-2,CSARAVGQGEGYTF
TRBV20-1,TRBJ2-3,CSARGLASDTQYF
TRBV5-1,TRBJ2-7,CASSLHGAHYEQYF
TRBV3-1,TRBJ2-5,CASGQEGGTQYF
TRBV20-1,TRBJ2-7,CSAKPPSGRMFPEQYF
TRBV12-3/TRBV12-4,TRBJ2-7,CASSFVTGQGQHEQYF
TRBV7-9,TRBJ2-7,CASSSNRVVYEQYF
TRBV12-3/TRBV12-4,TRBJ1-2,CASTGTGGSGVAGYTF
TRBV11-2,TRBJ2-4,CASSSALAGGLAKNIQYF
TRBV12-3/TRBV12-4,TRBJ2-7,CASSEAGIYGGYF
TRBV20-1,TRBJ1-2,CSARDLAGRMNYGYTF
TRBV11-2,TRBJ2-7,CASSSGTSVTYEQYF
TRBV2,TRBJ2-7,CASSEVAQYF
TRBV7-2,TRBJ2-5,CASSTRGGWETQYF
TRBV28,TRBJ2-4,CASSLGGIIAKNIQYF
TRBV27,TRBJ2-7,CASSGGLAGGPDEQYF
TRBV12-3/TRBV12-4,TRBJ1-1,CASSWGQGTEAFF
TRBV6-6,TRBJ2-7,CATRGRRQELLDEQYF
TRBV7-8,TRBJ2-5,CASSLWDRQETQYF
TRBV12-3/TRBV12-4,TRBJ2-7,CASSSASGTYEQYF
TRBV28,TRBJ2-2,CASSQGTSRRTGTGELLF
TRBV4-3,TRBJ2-2,CASSQVSAYSNTGELFF
TRBV6-1,TRBJ2-5,CASGPRDLRETQYF
TRBV2,TRBJ1-5,CASSESSSGGQPQHF
TRBV18,TRBJ1-2,CASSPAGRYGYTF
TRBV20-1,TRBJ2-5,CSAASGRAAETQYF
TRBV19,TRBJ2-5,CASSNLPPESGYEETQYF
TRBV7-8,TRBJ1-6,CASSSDQGSSYNSPLHF
TRBV27,TRBJ2-7,CASSSSPGGRREQYF
TRBV11-2,TRBJ1-1,CASSPRRMNTEAFF